Following are 26 T cell receptor beta chains from one sample sequenced in a study of blood T cell repertoires in COVID-19. Only in-frame clones appear in the TCRdb table, and some are missing; sequencing was by immunoSEQ multiplex PCR. The table shows about 250,000 clones, with around four fifths occurring only once. Sequencing was done on a sample of peripheral blood. The receptors shown here come from a man aged 80 or over with acute or convalescent COVID-19.

This rearrangement joins TRBV18 to TRBJ2-7; D uncertain. The CDR3 has 17 amino acids. Germline lookup yields CDR1 KGHSH and CDR2 LQKENI. V shed 0 bases and J shed 7 bases, with 22 bases lying between them. CDR3 protein: CASSPPSPSLAPSEQYF. DNA of the CDR3: TGTGCCAGCTCACCACCTTCTCCGTCGTTGGCTCCCTCTGAGCAGTACTTC.

This clone was picked up a small number of times. The chain is built from TRBV27 and TRBJ2-7, with a weak D call TRBD1 (6 bases). Trimming took 8 bases from V and 5 from J, leaving 16 bases between them. The CDR3 sequence is 13 residues long. Germline V gene data show CDR1 as MNHEY and CDR2 as SMNVEV (reference sequence). The DNA for the CDR3 is TGTGCCAGCCGAAGGGGGAATGGGAACGAGCAGTACTTC. Protein product: CASRRGNGNEQYF.

CDR3 bases: TGTGCCAGCAGCGTCCGTGAGACTAGCGGGGGCTTGGCAGATACGCAGTATTTT. It yields the protein CASSVRETSGGLADTQYF. The chain joins TRBV11-2 to TRBJ2-3; 12 bases match TRBD2. V was clipped by 5 bases and J by 4 bases; unmatched bases: 13. Germline V gives CDR1 SGHAT, CDR2 FQNNGV. This CDR3 region has 18 residues.

The rearrangement links TRBV2 to TRBJ2-1; D call uncertain. The V and J ends lost 7 bases and 6 bases respectively, with 10 bases between them. CDR1 is SNHLY, CDR2 FYNNEI, per germline. CDR3 size: 12 residues. DNA of the CDR3: TGTGCCAGCAAGACCGCGGTCAATGAGCAGTTCTTC. Translated, it gives CASKTAVNEQFF.

The CDR3 here is CASSDHLSPLHF. CDR3 nucleotides: TGTGCCAGCAGTGACCACTTATCACCCCTCCACTTT. V and J are TRBV2 and TRBJ1-6; D remains ambiguous. The CDR3 sequence is 12 residues long. Trimming stripped 3 bases from V and 10 bases from J, with 7 bases between. Germline values: CDR1 SNHLY, CDR2 FYNNEI. Complete variable domain (other parts from reference TRBV2 and TRBJ1-6): EPEVTQTPSHQVTQMGQEVILRCVPISNHLYFYWYRQILGQKVEFLVSFYNNEISEKSEIFDDQFSVERPDGSNFTLKIRSTKLEDSAMYFCASSDHLSPLHFGNGTRLTVT.

The chain has TRBV18 and TRBJ2-1; 13 nucleotides align to TRBD2. V gave up 3 bases and J gave up 3 bases; unmatched junction bases: 8. Germline CDR1 KGHSH, CDR2 LQKENI. The CDR3 loop spans 18 amino acids. The CDR3 spells CASSPMTGTSGNYNEQFF. The CDR3 nucleotides are TGTGCCAGCTCACCTATGACCGGGACTAGCGGGAACTACAATGAGCAGTTCTTC.

This chain links TRBV29-1 with TRBJ2-5, with TRBD2 identical over 11 bases. Germline loops: CDR1 SQVTM, CDR2 ANQGSEA. V gave up 3 bases and J gave up 0 bases; unmatched junction bases: 3. CDR3 length equals 15 residues. CDR3 residues: CSVEGTSGYQETQYF. CDR3 coding DNA: TGCAGCGTTGAGGGGACTAGCGGTTACCAAGAGACCCAGTACTTC.

This clone was found once. J is TRBJ1-5 and V is TRBV28, with 8 bases aligning to TRBD1. V lost 7 bases, J lost 5 bases, and 13 bases stayed unmatched. Germline CDR1 reads MDHEN; CDR2 reads SYDVKM. CDR3 size: 16 residues. For the CDR3, the DNA is TGTGCCAGCACAAGCGGACAGGGACGCTTATATCAGCCCCAGCATTTT. The encoded protein is CASTSGQGRLYQPQHF.

V gene TRBV20-1 combines with J gene TRBJ2-5, with D hard to call. Per germline, CDR1 DFQATT and CDR2 SNEGSKA (reference sequence). Trimming took 4 bases from V and 3 from J, leaving 6 bases between them. CDR3 length equals 11 residues. The DNA for the CDR3 is TGCAGTGCTATAATTGAAGAGACCCAGTACTTC. Protein product: CSAIIEETQYF.

This clone appeared a few times. The chain joins TRBV28 to TRBJ1-3, with a tentative D call TRBD1 (5 bases). This CDR3 has 15 amino acids. V lost 5 bases to trimming and J lost 4 bases, with 15 bases between them. The V gene's germline CDR1 is MDHEN and CDR2 SYDVKM. Here the CDR3 reads CASSPGQARGNTIYF. The CDR3 DNA is TGTGCCAGCAGTCCCGGACAAGCGCGCGGAAACACCATATATTTT.

The V and J genes are TRBV9 and TRBJ2-7; no firm D call. Germline loops: CDR1 SGDLS, CDR2 YYNGEE. The CDR3 runs 15 residues. The V end lost 0 bases, the J end lost 0 bases, and 10 bases lay between the germline ends. The CDR3 bases are TGTGCCAGCAGCGTAGATCCGGTAAGCTCCTACGAGCAGTACTTC. Its protein is CASSVDPVSSYEQYF.

The chain combines TRBV29-1 with TRBJ2-1, with TRBD1 matching 11 bases. V lost 7 bases and J lost 13; bases outside the gene matches: 12. This CDR3 region has 13 residues. CDR1 is SQVTM, CDR2 ANQGSEA, per germline. The CDR3 bases are TGCAGCGGGCCCGGGACAGGGGGACTCCCTCAGTTCTTC. As protein: CSGPGTGGLPQFF.

V gene TRBV5-1 combines with J gene TRBJ2-7, with a tentative D call TRBD1 (5 bases). The DNA end is more similar to TRBJ2-1, so the J call may be wrong. CDR1 is SGHRS and CDR2 is YFSETQ in the germline V gene. The CDR3 covers 12 residues. The CDR3 DNA sequence: TGCGCCAGCAGCTTTCAGGGTATTGAGCAGTTCTTC. This gives the protein CASSFQGIEQFF.

The genes are TRBV3-1 (or the pseudogene TRBV3-2) and TRBJ2-3, with 15 positions matching TRBD2. J was trimmed by 2 bases and V by 4 bases; bases with no gene match: 4. There are 17 residues in the CDR3. Germline values: CDR1 LGHDT, CDR2 YNNKEL (reference sequence). This chain's CDR3 is CASSPGLAGGLTDTQYF. CDR3 DNA sequence: TGTGCCAGCAGCCCGGGACTAGCGGGAGGCCTCACAGATACGCAGTATTTT.

The chain employs TRBV6-6 and TRBJ2-2; D is perhaps TRBD1 (6 bases). CDR3 length: 16 residues. Trimming removed 5 bases from V and 4 bases from J, with 17 bases in between. From germline, CDR1 is MNHNY and CDR2 SVGAGI (reference sequence). The CDR3 loop is CASSRYRVSSTGELFF. For the CDR3, the DNA is TGTGCCAGCAGTCGTTACAGGGTGTCGAGCACCGGGGAGCTGTTTTTT.

CDR3 bases: TGTGCCAGCAGATATACAGGGTCTCTGCTGACTGAAGCTTTCTTT. Its protein product is CASRYTGSLLTEAFF. J is TRBJ1-1 and V is TRBV5-8; D is perhaps TRBD1 (6 bases). The germline V and J ends were trimmed by 5 bases and 5 bases, with 19 bases remaining between them. The CDR3 sequence is 15 residues long. Germline V lookup: CDR1 SGHTS, CDR2 YDEGEE.

The J gene is TRBJ2-1, the V gene TRBV24-1, with TRBD1 matching 8 bases. This CDR3 region has 17 residues. Germline V gene sequence: CDR1 KGHDR, CDR2 SFDVKD. V gave up 4 bases and J gave up 4 bases; unmatched junction bases: 11. CDR3 DNA sequence: TGTGCCACCAGTGACCCCGGGACAGGTTACCAATACAATGAGCAGTTCTTC. This gives the protein CATSDPGTGYQYNEQFF.

The chain links TRBV11-3 to TRBJ2-3; 9 positions agree with TRBD2. This CDR3 region has 16 residues. V shed 5 bases and J 6 bases; nucleotides not matched to a gene: 12. Germline-derived CDR1 and CDR2 are SGHNT and YENEEA. As DNA, the CDR3 is TGTGCCAGCAGCAGTAGCGGGGGTCCCTCCCCGGATACGCAGTATTTT. Translated: CASSSSGGPSPDTQYF.

This clone was recorded once. The genes are TRBV29-1 and TRBJ1-1, with a weak D call TRBD1 (6 bases). Germline loops: CDR1 SQVTM, CDR2 ANQGSEA. This CDR3 comprises 12 residues. Trimming pared 3 bases from V and 11 bases from J, leaving 16 bases between. In DNA form, the CDR3 reads TGCAGCGTTGATTCTTCGGACAGTGAGGCTTTCTTT. Its translation is CSVDSSDSEAFF.

The genes are TRBV28 and TRBJ2-7; 7 nucleotides line up with TRBD1. Germline CDR1 reads MDHEN; CDR2 reads SYDVKM. V lost 6 bases and J lost 1; bases outside the gene matches: 3. CDR3 size: 13 residues. The CDR3 region is CASRRQGSYEQYF. For the CDR3, the DNA is TGTGCCAGCAGGCGACAGGGATCCTACGAGCAGTACTTC.

J is TRBJ2-1 and V is TRBV3-1 (or the pseudogene TRBV3-2); D might be TRBD2 (5 bases). The CDR3 has 15 amino acids. V lost 4 bases, J lost 7 bases, and 17 bases lay in between. Germline V gene sequence: CDR1 LGHDT, CDR2 YNNKEL (reference sequence). CDR3 sequence (DNA): TGTGCCAGCAGCCTTGGGAACGGGGTCCCAAATGAGCAGTTCTTC. It specifies CASSLGNGVPNEQFF.

This chain links TRBV19 with TRBJ2-3; 7 bases are a match to TRBD2. Germline CDR1 and CDR2: LNHDA and SQIVND (reference sequence). Trimming at V came to 6 bases and at J to 2 bases, leaving 8 bases not matched to a gene. The CDR3 is 15 residues long. The CDR3, as DNA: TGTGCCAGTAGCCCGAGGGGAGGGGACACAGATACGCAGTATTTT. This codes for CASSPRGGDTDTQYF. The whole variable domain, remainder taken from reference TRBV19 and TRBJ2-3, is DGGITQSPKYLFRKEGQNVTLSCEQNLNHDAMYWYRQDPGQGLRLIYYSQIVNDFQKGDIAEGYSVSREKKESFPLTVTSAQKNPTAFYLCASSPRGGDTDTQYFGPGTRLTVL.

The chain has TRBV9 and TRBJ2-1; no reliable D call. The CDR3 covers 13 residues. Trimming took off 2 bases at V and 8 bases at J, with 11 bases between the two ends. CDR1 and CDR2 (germline): SGDLS, YYNGEE. The CDR3 region is CASSVGPWDEQFF. CDR3 coding DNA: TGTGCCAGCAGCGTGGGCCCATGGGATGAGCAGTTCTTC.

This chain links TRBV3-1 (or the pseudogene TRBV3-2) with TRBJ2-7; 9 bases map to TRBD2. The V gene end was trimmed by 4 bases and the J gene end by 1 base; junction bases not matched to a gene: 8. The CDR3 is 16 amino acids. Germline loops: CDR1 LGHDT, CDR2 YNNKEL (reference sequence). CDR3 nucleotides: TGTGCCAGCAGCCCTCTCGGAGCGGGGGGTTCCTACGAGCAGTACTTC. It translates to CASSPLGAGGSYEQYF.

J is TRBJ2-3 and V is TRBV5-1; possible D gene TRBD1, 6 bases. V was clipped by 5 bases and J by 2 bases, with 9 bases between them. There are 13 residues in the CDR3. From germline, CDR1 is SGHRS and CDR2 YFSETQ. This CDR3 is CASRQGDTDTQYF. The CDR3 DNA reads TGCGCCAGCAGACAGGGAGACACAGATACGCAGTATTTT.

This clone was counted a single time. The rearrangement links TRBV12-3 or TRBV12-4 to TRBJ1-2; D is undetermined. The CDR3 extends over 12 amino acids. V lost 5 bases and J lost 3, with 7 bases in between. The CDR3 region is CASSQFYYGYTF. CDR3 nucleotide sequence: TGTGCCAGCAGTCAATTTTACTATGGCTACACCTTC.